The 6 T cell receptor beta chains in this list originate from one sample, sequenced in a study of spatial heterogeneity in lung cancer. Using its own MiXCR run on the 5' RACE reads, TCRdb lists one record per CDR3 protein. The data show around 20,000 distinct CDR3 sequences, around 9.6% seen once. Time point in this sample: blood at routine non-recurrence follow-up after resection. The sample consisted of PBMCs, taken at follow-up. All receptors derive from a male donor with early-stage non-small cell lung cancer.

The table lists this clonotype with many counts. The CDR3 loop is CASSLGGAGSTDTQYF. DNA of the CDR3: TGTGCCAGCAGCTTGGGCGGGGCAGGTAGCACAGATACGCAGTATTTT. The chain uses TRBV5-4 and TRBJ2-3; maybe TRBD2 (6 bases). CDR1 and CDR2 from the germline V gene are SGHNT and YYREEE (reference sequence). This CDR3 region has 16 residues. V was cut by 0 bases and J by 0 bases, with 11 bases left in between.

This chain connects TRBV7-2 to TRBJ2-7, with D hard to call. V lost 2 bases, J lost 3 bases, and 8 bases lay in between. Germline V gene lookup returns CDR1 SGHTA and CDR2 FQGNSA. CDR3 length: 13 residues. CDR3 in amino acids: CASSLTAVYEQYF. Written as DNA, the CDR3 is TGTGCCAGCAGCTTAACGGCAGTCTACGAGCAGTACTTC.

This clonotype was detected ten times or more. V gene TRBV5-5 combines with J gene TRBJ1-1, with D possibly being TRBD1 (6 bases). CDR1 is SGHKS, CDR2 YYEKEE, per germline (reference sequence). V was clipped by 1 base and J by 3 bases, with 10 bases between them. This CDR3 spans 14 amino acids. CDR3 DNA sequence: TGTGCCAGCAGCTTGACAGGGATGGACACTGAAGCTTTCTTT. Its translation is CASSLTGMDTEAFF. Variable domain in full (rest from reference TRBV5-5 and TRBJ1-1): DAGVTQSPTHLIKTRGQQVTLRCSPISGHKSVSWYQQVLGQGPQFIFQYYEKEERGRGNFPDRFSARQFPNYSSELNVNALLLGDSALYLCASSLTGMDTEAFFGQGTRLTVV.

The CDR3 DNA follows: TGTGCCTGGAGTCGTCAGGGTTCTTCACCCCTCCACTTT. It is translated as CAWSRQGSSPLHF. The V gene is TRBV30, the J gene TRBJ1-6; TRBD1 might be the D (5 bases). The V end was cut by 2 bases, the J end by 9 bases, with 11 bases between. Germline CDR1 and CDR2: GTSNPN and SVGIG (reference sequence). The CDR3 consists of 13 residues.

This clonotype was observed a handful of times. The chain is built from TRBV20-1 and TRBJ2-2; D possibly uses TRBD1 or TRBD2 (5 bases each). V shed 3 bases and J shed 6 bases, with 14 bases lying between them. Germline CDR1 and CDR2: DFQATT and SNEGSKA (reference sequence). The CDR3 contains 14 residues. The CDR3 spells CSASSGTRPGELFF. In nucleotides, the CDR3 is TGCAGTGCTAGCTCCGGGACCCGTCCCGGGGAGCTGTTTTTT.

In this sample, this clonotype turned up a few times. The CDR3 sequence is CASSYGEGSSGANVLTF. In DNA form, the CDR3 reads TGTGCCAGCAGTTACGGGGAGGGTAGCTCTGGGGCCAACGTCCTGACTTTC. The chain recombines TRBV6-2 or TRBV6-3 with TRBJ2-6; 7 bases agree with TRBD2. Trimming took 2 bases from V and 0 from J; bases not matched to a gene: 4. Germline assignment: CDR1 MNHEY and CDR2 SVGEGT. This CDR3 contains 17 residues.